This is a list of T cell receptor beta chains from one sample in a study of PD-1 blockade in classical Hodgkin lymphoma. Here immunoSEQ multiplex PCR was the method, and the copy in TCRdb shows in-frame clones only, minus some. The data contain 110,000 or so clones, about 88% of them singletons. The specimen comprised peripheral blood mononuclear cells (PBMCs), sampled before the second cycle of nivolumab. These receptors all stem from a human donor with classical Hodgkin lymphoma. The conserved cysteine and the conserved F or W are not part of the CDR3 here. Each record gives: J gene, V gene, D gene, CDR3 protein. D genes are given only for firm matches.

>TRBJ2-7|TRBV11-1|TRBD1
ASSSPGTGSYEQY
>TRBJ2-1|TRBV4-3|TRBD2
ASSQSGRASEQF
>TRBJ1-2|TRBV19|TRBD1
ASSDRGFFVMHGYT
>TRBJ2-3|TRBV5-1|.
ASSLAGTSTDTQY
>TRBJ1-2|TRBV4-2|.
ASSQDLRGASYGYT
>TRBJ2-7|TRBV27|.
ASSLSSTGTYEQY
>TRBJ1-5|TRBV19|.
ASSMRGAYSNQPQH
>TRBJ1-6|TRBV30|.
AWSVTIKSSYNSPLH
>TRBJ1-1|TRBV7-9|TRBD1
ASSFGTGFTEAF
>TRBJ2-3|TRBV4-1|TRBD1
ASSWRTGPLDTQY
>TRBJ1-1|TRBV19|.
ASRPGGRRNTEAF
>TRBJ2-1|TRBV11-2|.
ASKMEQPYNEQF
>TRBJ1-3|TRBV7-9|.
ASSLGEGRSSGNTIY
>TRBJ2-2|TRBV19|.
ASSIQGWNTGELF
>TRBJ2-1|TRBV7-2|TRBD2
ASSPTSGSFHEQF
>TRBJ2-1|TRBV30|.
AWSASTYNEQF
>TRBJ1-2|TRBV18|.
ASSPRAGDYGYT
>TRBJ2-1|TRBV7-2|TRBD2
ASSSPGTSGYNEQF
>TRBJ1-1|TRBV6-1|.
ASSEGVAEAF
>TRBJ1-5|TRBV5-8|.
ASSPAWRPGHQPQH
>TRBJ2-7|TRBV7-2|.
ASSSPLRIYEQY
>TRBJ2-3|TRBV23-1|TRBD2
ASSHFLAGVLEDTQY
>TRBJ1-1|TRBV2|.
ASRWGATEAF
>TRBJ1-4|TRBV29-1|.
SCDTGGQDNEKLF
>TRBJ2-1|TRBV5-1|.
ASHQFTEAEQF
>TRBJ2-5|TRBV6-5|TRBD1
ASRSTGLETQY
>TRBJ1-6|TRBV2|.
ASTRRDMGSPLH
>TRBJ2-6|TRBV30|TRBD1
AWGAKGASGANVLT
>TRBJ1-2|TRBV9|.
ASSVDVTGQNYGYT
>TRBJ1-1|TRBV7-9|TRBD1
ASTPGGGTEAF
>TRBJ2-2|TRBV7-9|TRBD2
ASSRDGRATGELF
>TRBJ1-2|TRBV2|.
ASSGTASNYGYT
>TRBJ1-5|TRBV28|.
ASSLPGLNSGPQH
>TRBJ2-1|TRBV18|TRBD2
ASSRTSGSDEQF
>TRBJ2-5|TRBV11-3|.
ASSPRAFGETQY
>TRBJ1-2|TRBV5-8|TRBD1
ASSFVTGTGYGYT
>TRBJ2-2|TRBV7-6|TRBD1
ASSSSGTGVTGELF
>TRBJ1-5|TRBV9|TRBD1
ASSVDGTENQPQH
>TRBJ2-7|TRBV7-2|TRBD2
ASSLARGSAYEQY
>TRBJ2-3|TRBV6-5|TRBD2
ASSRTSGRSDTQY
>TRBJ2-3|TRBV25-1|TRBD2
ASSRTSGSGADTQY
>TRBJ1-2|TRBV21-1|.
ASSKAPFPRDRDGCYT
>TRBJ1-1|TRBV4-3|.
ASSPAGGPNTEAF
>TRBJ1-4|TRBV11-2|.
ASSQGGRFNEKLF
>TRBJ1-4|TRBV27|.
ASSFSRANEKLF
>TRBJ2-3|TRBV4-3|TRBD2
ASSQGTSGNGDTQY
>TRBJ1-5|TRBV27|.
ASSLQGSNQPQH
>TRBJ1-4|TRBV28|TRBD1
ASSLGTGSNEKLF
>TRBJ1-2|TRBV19|TRBD1
ASSPGTGGNYGYT
>TRBJ2-5|TRBV9|.
ASSVGTGQETQY
>TRBJ2-7|TRBV7-2|.
ASSLVDEQY
>TRBJ2-1|TRBV5-4|.
ASSSGYGAESVNEQF
>TRBJ2-1|TRBV19|.
ASSNGRTHLSNEQF
>TRBJ2-7|TRBV9|.
ASSAGRDRYEQY
>TRBJ2-5|TRBV6-1|.
ASSEEDGETQY
>TRBJ2-1|TRBV27|.
ASSLKWDGSYNEQF
>TRBJ1-5|TRBV28|TRBD1
ASSWGEGASFSNQPQH
>TRBJ2-7|TRBV6-5|TRBD1
ASSPGQPYEQY